This entry concerns a single T cell receptor beta chain. Profiled with immunoSEQ multiplex PCR; TCRdb holds only in-frame clones, not every one. This sample has about 23,000 clones, with 75% to 90% found just once. This sample was included in a study of blood T cell repertoires in COVID-19. This receptor was identified in a human donor with acute or convalescent COVID-19. The donor label of this sample is uncertain. Sequencing was done on a sample of peripheral blood.

The CDR3 region has the DNA TGTGCCAGCAGCTTAGGGACTAGCAGTTCCTACGAGCAGTACTTC. It yields the protein CASSLGTSSSYEQYF. The chain joins TRBV11-3 to TRBJ2-7; 8 nucleotides match TRBD2. Germline V gives CDR1 SGHNT, CDR2 YENEEA. V was pared by 1 base and J by 1 base, with 3 bases of the junction left unmatched. CDR3 length equals 15 residues.